This T cell receptor beta chain appears in the sequencing data of a study of control samples from healthy donors and cancer patients. Repertoires were generated with immunoSEQ multiplex PCR, while TCRdb's copy carries only in-frame clones and drops some. The top ten hold less than 2% of the sample, which has approximately 210,000 clones, about 90% seen once. Deletions cut 0 bases from V and 4 bases from J, with 17 bases between. This CDR3 spans 16 amino acids. CDR1 SGHRS and CDR2 YFSETQ come from the germline V gene. This receptor was obtained from a man aged 25-40 years in good health. The chain recombines TRBV5-1 with TRBJ2-7; possible D gene TRBD2, 6 bases. Sequenced: blood. CDR3 nucleotide sequence: TGCGCCAGCAGCTTGGCCGAGGTGTTGGGGGGATACGAGCAGTACTTC. Translation gives CASSLAEVLGGYEQYF.